Below are 31 T cell receptor beta chains sequenced from a single sample in a study of cytomegalovirus exposure and HLA in healthy donors. A multiplex PCR was run with 60 Vbeta primers and 13 Jbeta primers. Method: immunoSEQ multiplex PCR; TCRdb's copy keeps in-frame clones and lacks some. The repertoire consists of 110,000 to 150,000 clones, with roughly three quarters occurring once and the leading ten covering approximately 4.9%. The specimen was PBMCs. These receptors all stem from a woman aged 45-65 years in good health and CMV-seronegative.

The chain combines TRBV28 with TRBJ1-6, with D uncertain. The V end lost 2 bases, the J end lost 0 bases, and 8 bases lay between the germline ends. Germline V gene lookup returns CDR1 MDHEN and CDR2 SYDVKM. The CDR3 spans 16 residues. CDR3 protein: CASSLIGSSYNSPLHF. The DNA for the CDR3 is TGTGCCAGCAGTTTAATAGGGAGCTCCTATAATTCACCCCTCCACTTT.

V gene TRBV10-3 combines with J gene TRBJ1-5; D is ambiguous. Trimming stripped 2 bases from V and 0 bases from J, with 5 bases between. The CDR3 is 14 amino acids. Per the germline V gene, CDR1 is ENHRY and CDR2 is SYGVKD. The CDR3 reads CAISEVNSNQPQHF. The CDR3 DNA reads as TGTGCCATCAGTGAGGTCAATAGCAATCAGCCCCAGCATTTT.

Regarding this clone: Additional DNA sequences in this sample encode the identical CDR3. The chain recombines TRBV11-2 with TRBJ1-1, with D possibly matching TRBD1 (5 bases). V was clipped by 5 bases and J by 1 base, with 8 bases between them. This CDR3 spans 13 amino acids. The germline gives CDR1 SGHAT, CDR2 FQNNGV. The DNA of the CDR3 is TGTGCCAGCAGCCCCACAGGGAACACTGAAGCTTTCTTT. Residues: CASSPTGNTEAFF.

This chain joins TRBV30 and TRBJ1-1; 7 positions agree with TRBD1. The germline CDR1 and CDR2 sequences are GTSNPN and SVGIG (reference sequence). This CDR3 region has 15 residues. Trimming at V came to 1 base and at J to 4 bases, leaving 9 bases not matched to a gene. Here the CDR3 DNA reads TGTGCCTGGAGTGCTTGGTACAGGGGAGGCACTGAAGCTTTCTTT. Its protein product is CAWSAWYRGGTEAFF.

V is TRBV7-6 and J is TRBJ2-2, with D possibly matching TRBD1 (7 bases). The V end lost 1 base, the J end lost 7 bases, and 13 bases lay between the germline ends. Germline V gives CDR1 SGHVS, CDR2 FNYEAQ. The length of the CDR3 is 15 residues. The CDR3 protein is CASSLGTGEVGELFF. DNA for the CDR3: TGTGCCAGCAGCTTAGGCACAGGGGAGGTCGGGGAGCTGTTTTTT.

This chain uses TRBV2 with TRBJ2-7; D possibly corresponds to TRBD2 (6 bases). V lost 10 bases and J lost 2, with 18 bases in between. Per germline, CDR1 SNHLY and CDR2 FYNNEI. The CDR3 length is 14 residues. The DNA of the CDR3 is TGTGCCACCAAAACCGGGACTTTCCCCTACGAGCAGTACTTC. Translated: CATKTGTFPYEQYF. The full variable domain, its missing parts supplied by reference TRBV2 and TRBJ2-7, is EPEVTQTPSHQVTQMGQEVILRCVPISNHLYFYWYRQILGQKVEFLVSFYNNEISEKSEIFDDQFSVERPDGSNFTLKIRSTKLEDSAMYFCATKTGTFPYEQYFGPGTRLTVT.

The V gene is TRBV27, the J gene TRBJ2-7, with 10 nucleotides matching TRBD1. V gave up 4 bases and J gave up 4 bases; unmatched junction bases: 10. Germline V lookup: CDR1 MNHEY, CDR2 SMNVEV (reference sequence). The CDR3 sequence is 16 residues long. As DNA, the CDR3 is TGTGCCAGCAGTTCCTACCCCGGGACAGGGGTTTACGAGCAGTACTTC. This sequence encodes CASSSYPGTGVYEQYF.

The V gene is TRBV7-9, the J gene TRBJ2-2; D uncertain. This CDR3 has 13 residues. Trimming took 3 bases from V and 7 from J, leaving 9 bases between them. The germline V gene encodes CDR1 SEHNR and CDR2 FQNEAQ (reference sequence). This chain's CDR3 is CASSFQYSGELFF. The CDR3 DNA is TGTGCCAGCAGCTTTCAATACAGCGGGGAGCTGTTTTTT.

This chain joins TRBV4-3 and TRBJ1-4, with a possible D match to TRBD1 (5 bases). Per germline, CDR1 LGHNA and CDR2 YSLEER. V lost 1 base to trimming and J lost 7 bases, with 19 bases between them. The CDR3 runs to 17 residues. The CDR3 DNA sequence: TGCGCCAGCAGCCAAGGAGTAGGGGTGGGGTTTAGTGAAAAACTGTTTTTT. Residues: CASSQGVGVGFSEKLFF.

The V gene is TRBV2, the J gene TRBJ2-7; TRBD2 agrees at 10 bases. The CDR3 totals 18 residues. Germline loops: CDR1 SNHLY, CDR2 FYNNEI. V dropped 10 bases and J dropped 1; count of bases not matched to a gene: 19. The CDR3 nucleotides are TGTGCCACCCGACTATCCACTAGCGGGGCCGTCCTTTCCTACGAGCAGTACTTC. Amino acid sequence: CATRLSTSGAVLSYEQYF.

The V gene is TRBV11-2, the J gene TRBJ1-1; D is possibly TRBD1 (6 bases). Looked up from germline, CDR1 is SGHAT and CDR2 is FQNNGV. Trimming removed 0 bases at V and 5 bases at J, with 13 bases between. The CDR3 totals 15 residues. CDR3 in amino acids: CASSLDPRGKTEAFF. For the CDR3, the DNA is TGTGCCAGCAGCTTAGATCCCAGGGGAAAGACTGAAGCTTTCTTT.

The genes are TRBV12-1 and TRBJ1-5. TRBV12-1 is recorded as a pseudogene. CDR3 length equals 15 residues. The CDR3 loop is CASSFCGAGGQPQHF. CDR3 in DNA: TGTGCCAGCAGCTTTTGCGGGGCTGGGGGTCAGCCCCAGCATTTT.

The chain is built from TRBV19 and TRBJ1-5; unclear D gene. The CDR3 length is 15 residues. The V and J ends lost 4 bases and 1 base respectively, with 11 bases between them. CDR1 is LNHDA, CDR2 SQIVND, per germline (reference sequence). In nucleotides, the CDR3 is TGTGCCAGTAGTAAGGGAGATGGGAGCAATCAGCCCCAGCATTTT. This sequence encodes CASSKGDGSNQPQHF.

The chain employs TRBV7-2 and TRBJ1-5, with 7 bases that match TRBD1. CDR1 and CDR2 from the germline V gene are SGHTA and FQGNSA. This CDR3 is 15 amino acids long. Trimming cost V 5 bases and J 4 bases; bases outside gene matches: 8. CDR3 sequence (DNA): TGTGCCAGCAGCCTAAGACAGGGTCCAAATCAGCCCCAGCATTTT. Its protein product is CASSLRQGPNQPQHF.

The chain joins TRBV12-2 to TRBJ1-1; the table's D gene call, TRBD1, was not cross checked with the DNA. TRBV12-2 is recorded as a pseudogene. The CDR3 totals 14 residues. The CDR3 DNA is TGTGCAAGTCGCTTAGAAGTAGGGGGCACTGAAGCTTTCTTT. This sequence encodes CASRLEVGGTEAFF.

The chain carries TRBV9 and TRBJ2-5; 11 nucleotides line up with TRBD2. V lost 3 bases to trimming and J lost 5 bases; unmatched junction nucleotides: 18. Germline assignment: CDR1 SGDLS and CDR2 YYNGEE. The CDR3 is made up of 19 amino acids. CDR3 amino acids: CASSGQDSGLADESETQYF. The CDR3 DNA follows: TGTGCCAGCAGCGGCCAAGACTCGGGACTAGCGGACGAGTCGGAGACCCAGTACTTC.

This clone was seen only a few times. The chain has TRBV14 and TRBJ2-5, with 12 bases lining up with TRBD1. Per germline, CDR1 SGHDN and CDR2 FVKESK. This CDR3 region has 14 residues. Trimming at V came to 7 bases and at J to 5 bases, leaving 5 bases not matched to a gene. This CDR3 is CASNRDRGHETQYF. CDR3 nucleotide sequence: TGTGCCAGCAACCGGGACAGGGGGCATGAGACCCAGTACTTC.

The chain carries TRBV29-1 and TRBJ2-1, with D maybe TRBD1 (6 bases). Trimming left V 5 bases short and J 10 bases short, with 12 bases between. Germline CDR1 reads SQVTM; CDR2 reads ANQGSEA. The CDR3 covers 11 residues. The CDR3 here is CSVYRAGEQFF. The CDR3 bases are TGCAGCGTTTACAGGGCCGGGGAGCAGTTCTTC.

In DNA, the CDR3 is TGTGCCAGCAGCTTAGGGGACAGGGGGCAGACAGATACGCAGTATTTT. It yields the protein CASSLGDRGQTDTQYF. This chain connects TRBV7-9 to TRBJ2-3, with 12 bases that match TRBD1. The CDR3 loop spans 16 amino acids. V shed 1 base and J 3 bases; nucleotides not matched to a gene: 2. The germline V gene has CDR1 SEHNR and CDR2 FQNEAQ (reference sequence). Drawing the rest from reference TRBV7-9 and TRBJ2-3, the complete variable domain is DTGVSQNPRHKITKRGQNVTFRCDPISEHNRLYWYRQTLGQGPEFLTYFQNEAQLEKSRLLSDRFSAERPKGSFSTLEIQRTEQGDSAMYLCASSLGDRGQTDTQYFGPGTRLTVL.

The chain joins TRBV7-9 to TRBJ2-1; TRBD2 matches 9 bases. Germline values: CDR1 SEHNR, CDR2 FQNEAQ (reference sequence). This CDR3 region has 17 residues. V trimming: 6 bases; J trimming: 3 bases; junction bases outside the gene matches: 12. DNA for the CDR3: TGTGCCAGCAGTCAGAATCGCGGGGGGGCCTTCTACAATGAGCAGTTCTTC. This translates into CASSQNRGGAFYNEQFF. Full variable domain (rest looked up from reference TRBV7-9 and TRBJ2-1): DTGVSQNPRHKITKRGQNVTFRCDPISEHNRLYWYRQTLGQGPEFLTYFQNEAQLEKSRLLSDRFSAERPKGSFSTLEIQRTEQGDSAMYLCASSQNRGGAFYNEQFFGPGTRLTVL.

This chain links TRBV19 with TRBJ2-4, with D unresolved. Germline CDR1 LNHDA, CDR2 SQIVND (reference sequence). Trimming left V 4 bases short and J 7 bases short, with 23 bases between. CDR3 size: 17 residues. The CDR3 DNA reads as TGTGCCAGTAGTACCCACCTGATTTCGGAGCCTGGGAACATTCAGTACTTC. Translated: CASSTHLISEPGNIQYF.

The chain is built from TRBV6-5 and TRBJ1-2, with TRBD1 as a possible D gene (6 bases). This CDR3 spans 15 amino acids. From germline, CDR1 is MNHEY and CDR2 SVGAGI. Trimming stripped 4 bases from V and 4 bases from J, with 16 bases between. The DNA for the CDR3 is TGTGCCAGCAGTTTTTCCCGGACAGACATCTATGGCTACACCTTC. Its protein product is CASSFSRTDIYGYTF.

This clone was recorded a few times. The chain links TRBV16 to TRBJ1-1, with unresolved D. V was trimmed by 1 base and J by 3 bases, leaving 6 bases between them. The CDR3 spans 13 residues. Looked up from germline, CDR1 is KGHSY and CDR2 is FQNENV. CDR3 bases: TGTGCCAGCAGCCAATACGGGGACACTGAAGCTTTCTTT. This codes for CASSQYGDTEAFF.

The chain's CDR3 is CASSLAPFGANGEAFF. CDR3 DNA: TGTGCCAGCAGCTTAGCTCCATTTGGGGCGAATGGTGAAGCTTTCTTT. The rearrangement links TRBV7-8 to TRBJ1-1; a weak D match, TRBD1 (5 bases). This CDR3 has 16 residues. Trimming took 0 bases from V and 7 from J, leaving 18 bases between them. The germline V gene has CDR1 SGHVS and CDR2 FQNEAQ.

The V call is TRBV2, the J call TRBJ2-3; possibly TRBD2 for D (5 bases). Germline V CDR1 and CDR2: SNHLY, FYNNEI. The ends were cut back, 3 bases at V and 8 bases at J, with 21 bases in the middle. CDR3 length equals 16 residues. Here the CDR3 reads CASSEFSSPLPSTQYF. The DNA for the CDR3 is TGTGCCAGCAGTGAGTTCTCTAGCCCTCTACCCAGTACGCAGTATTTT.

This clone was found a few times. V is TRBV11-3 and J is TRBJ2-3, with D maybe TRBD2 (5 bases). V gave up 1 base and J gave up 6 bases, with 11 bases separating them. Germline V gene sequence: CDR1 SGHNT, CDR2 YENEEA. The CDR3 is made up of 14 amino acids. CDR3 region: CASSLGGRADTQYF. DNA of the CDR3: TGTGCCAGCAGCTTAGGTGGGCGGGCCGATACGCAGTATTTT.

The chain recombines TRBV6-5 with TRBJ2-3; TRBD2 matches 15 bases. The V gene's germline CDR1 is MNHEY and CDR2 SVGAGI. V dropped 6 bases and J dropped 8; count of bases not matched to a gene: 6. The CDR3 covers 15 residues. The CDR3 reads CASSLRTSGGGTQYF. CDR3 in DNA: TGTGCCAGCAGCCTCCGGACTAGCGGGGGGGGTACGCAGTATTTT.

Only a few counts were recorded for this clone. The rearrangement links TRBV4-1 to TRBJ2-2; TRBD1 is a possible D gene (6 bases). CDR1 MGHRA and CDR2 YSYEKL come from the germline V gene. The V end lost 0 bases, the J end lost 2 bases, and 13 bases lay between the germline ends. The CDR3 is 17 residues long. For the CDR3, the DNA is TGCGCCAGCAGCCAAGATGGCCAGGGGCACAACACCGGGGAGCTGTTTTTT. The encoded protein is CASSQDGQGHNTGELFF.

Only one count was recorded for this clone. The chain joins TRBV9 to TRBJ2-3, with TRBD2 identical over 8 bases. The CDR3 sequence is 17 residues long. Germline V gives CDR1 SGDLS, CDR2 YYNGEE. After removal of 0 bases from V and 0 bases from J, the junction contained 6 bases not matched to a gene. The CDR3 region has the DNA TGTGCCAGCAGCGTAGTGGGTAGCGGGGCTAGCACAGATACGCAGTATTTT. This gives the protein CASSVVGSGASTDTQYF.

The V gene is TRBV5-6, the J gene TRBJ1-5; TRBD1 might be the D (5 bases). V dropped 0 bases and J dropped 4 bases, with 14 bases sitting between them. This CDR3 is built from 16 residues. Germline-derived CDR1 and CDR2 are SGHDT and YYEEEE. Here the CDR3 reads CASSLGGGRWNQPQHF. CDR3 in DNA: TGTGCCAGCAGCTTGGGCGGGGGAAGGTGGAATCAGCCCCAGCATTTT.

This clone was seen just once. The chain recombines TRBV30 with TRBJ2-7; weak D call: TRBD1 (6 bases). The ends were cut back, 3 bases at V and 2 bases at J, with 11 bases in the middle. Germline V gene sequence: CDR1 GTSNPN, CDR2 SVGIG (reference sequence). This CDR3 region has 13 residues. CDR3 loop: CAWRKGVAYEQYF. The DNA of the CDR3 is TGTGCCTGGAGAAAGGGGGTGGCCTACGAGCAGTACTTC.